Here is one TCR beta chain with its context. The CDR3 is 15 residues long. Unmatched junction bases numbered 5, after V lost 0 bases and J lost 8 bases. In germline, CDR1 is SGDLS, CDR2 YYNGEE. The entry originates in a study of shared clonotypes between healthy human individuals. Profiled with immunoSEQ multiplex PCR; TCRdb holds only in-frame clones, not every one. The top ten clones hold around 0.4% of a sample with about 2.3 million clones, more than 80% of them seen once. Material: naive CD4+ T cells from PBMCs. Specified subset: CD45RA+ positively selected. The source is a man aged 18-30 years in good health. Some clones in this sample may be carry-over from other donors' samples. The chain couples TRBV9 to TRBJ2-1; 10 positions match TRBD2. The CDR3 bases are TGTGCCAGCAGCGTAGAAGCGGGAGGGTTCTATGAGCAGTTCTTC. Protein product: CASSVEAGGFYEQFF.